Below, 2 T cell receptor beta chains from the same sample are listed, as sequenced in a study of cytomegalovirus exposure and HLA in healthy donors. The PCR contained 60 Vbeta and 13 Jbeta primers. Profiling relied on immunoSEQ multiplex PCR, and the TCRdb table lists in-frame clones only, not all of them. The table shows about 55,000 clones, with roughly 85% occurring only once. The sample comprised PBMCs. The receptors shown here come from a man under 40 in good health and CMV-seronegative.

This rearrangement joins TRBV5-1 to TRBJ2-1; a possible D gene is TRBD2 (5 bases). V gave up 0 bases and J gave up 4 bases, with 11 bases separating them. The germline V gene encodes CDR1 SGHRS and CDR2 YFSETQ. The CDR3 extends over 15 amino acids. The CDR3 nucleotides read TGCGCCAGCAGCTTGGTTACGGGAAGTTACAATGAGCAGTTCTTC. This encodes CASSLVTGSYNEQFF.

The chain has TRBV30 and TRBJ1-2, with unresolved D. The germline V gene has CDR1 GTSNPN and CDR2 SVGIG (reference sequence). The ends were cut back, 5 bases at V and 0 bases at J, with 13 bases in the middle. The CDR3 runs to 14 residues. This CDR3 reads CAWGGPKANYGYTF. In DNA, the CDR3 is TGTGCCTGGGGAGGTCCAAAAGCTAACTATGGCTACACCTTC.